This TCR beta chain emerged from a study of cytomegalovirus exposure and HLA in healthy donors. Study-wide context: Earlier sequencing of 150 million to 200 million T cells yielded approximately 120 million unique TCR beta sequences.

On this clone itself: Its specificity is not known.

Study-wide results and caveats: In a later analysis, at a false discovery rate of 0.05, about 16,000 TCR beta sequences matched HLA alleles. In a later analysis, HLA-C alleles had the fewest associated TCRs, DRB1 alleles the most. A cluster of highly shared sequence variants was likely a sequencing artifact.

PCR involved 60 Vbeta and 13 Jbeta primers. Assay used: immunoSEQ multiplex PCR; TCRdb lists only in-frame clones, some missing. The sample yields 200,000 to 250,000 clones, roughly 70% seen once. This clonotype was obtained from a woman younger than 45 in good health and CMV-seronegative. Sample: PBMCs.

The CDR3 region is CASSLDPRLPDTQYF. DNA for the CDR3: TGTGCCAGCAGCTTAGATCCGCGACTTCCAGATACGCAGTATTTT. This chain links TRBV7-3 with TRBJ2-3; D is undetermined. Germline V gene lookup returns CDR1 SGHTA and CDR2 FQGTGA. The germline V and J ends were trimmed by 2 bases and 4 bases, with 13 bases remaining between them. The CDR3 loop spans 15 amino acids.